This passage covers 25 T cell receptor beta chains from one sample sequenced in a study of blood T cell repertoires in COVID-19 (dated by TCRdb to between 2020 and 2021). Libraries were built with the immunoSEQ multiplex PCR assay. TCRdb's version of the immuneACCESS table is confined to in-frame rearrangements and falls short of the full clone set. An unresolved V gene accounts for under half of the shortfall where checked; the remainder is of unknown origin. Counted in this sample were under 300,000 clones; 70% to 85% of them appeared once. The ten top clones hold 4.5% to 5% of the sample. Sequenced sample: peripheral blood. These receptors all stem from a woman of 80 years or more with active or convalescent COVID-19.

J is TRBJ1-3 and V is TRBV30; D unclear. Trimming shortened V by 3 bases and J by 0 bases, and 6 bases separated the two germline ends. The CDR3 extends over 13 amino acids. The germline gives CDR1 GTSNPN, CDR2 SVGIG (reference sequence). The CDR3 reads CAWRVSSGNTIYF. The CDR3 coding sequence is TGTGCCTGGAGGGTCAGCTCTGGAAACACCATATATTTT. Combining the CDR3 with reference TRBV30 and TRBJ1-3 gives the whole variable domain SQTIHQWPATLVQPVGSPLSLECTVEGTSNPNLYWYRQAAGRGLQLLFYSVGIGQISSEVPQNLSASRPQDRQFILSSKKLLLSDSGFYLCAWRVSSGNTIYFGEGSWLTVV.

This chain links TRBV28 with TRBJ1-4; possible D gene TRBD1, 5 bases. Deletions cut 3 bases from V and 4 bases from J, with 15 bases between. The CDR3 is made up of 16 amino acids. Germline V CDR1 and CDR2: MDHEN, SYDVKM. CDR3 in DNA: TGTGCCAGCAGTTTCTCCCAGGGATCCTTTAATGAAAAACTGTTTTTT. Residues: CASSFSQGSFNEKLFF.

The V call is TRBV6-5, the J call TRBJ1-5; D unclear. The V end was cut by 7 bases, the J end by 0 bases, with 7 bases between. CDR1 is MNHEY and CDR2 is SVGAGI in the germline V gene. The CDR3 runs to 13 residues. CDR3 loop: CASTQISNQPQHF. CDR3 coding DNA: TGTGCCAGCACTCAGATTAGCAATCAGCCCCAGCATTTT.

The chain carries TRBV13 and TRBJ2-6; no reliable D call. Germline CDR1 reads PRHDT; CDR2 reads FYEKMQ (reference sequence). The CDR3 runs to 15 residues. V was shortened by 7 bases and J by 0 bases, with 10 bases between the two germline ends. The CDR3 is CASTDSRSGANVLTF. CDR3 nucleotide sequence: TGTGCCAGCACCGATAGCCGCTCTGGGGCCAACGTCCTGACTTTC.

The rearrangement uses TRBV3-1 (or the pseudogene TRBV3-2) and TRBJ1-2; tentatively, D is TRBD1 (5 bases). The V end was cut by 1 base, the J end by 6 bases, with 21 bases between. Germline-derived CDR1 and CDR2 are LGHDT and YNNKEL (reference sequence). CDR3 size: 17 residues. CDR3 sequence reads: CASSQVGDGLGFDGYTF. CDR3 nucleotides: TGTGCCAGCAGCCAAGTAGGGGATGGGCTGGGATTTGATGGCTACACCTTC.

In the case of this clone: At the DNA level, this CDR3 is encoded by other sequences in the same sample as well. V gene TRBV15 combines with J gene TRBJ1-5, with unresolved D. CDR3 length: 15 residues. From germline, CDR1 is LNHNV and CDR2 YYDKDF (reference sequence). The V gene lost 0 bases and the J gene lost 0 bases, with 6 bases spanning the gap. This chain's CDR3 is CATSREAYSNQPQHF. The CDR3 DNA reads as TGTGCCACCAGCAGAGAAGCCTATAGCAATCAGCCCCAGCATTTT.

The genes are TRBV18 and TRBJ2-5, with TRBD1 identical over 7 bases. CDR3 length: 18 residues. Looked up from germline, CDR1 is KGHSH and CDR2 is LQKENI. J lost 2 bases, V lost 0 bases, and 12 bases had no gene match. CDR3 loop: CASSPPRDGQVLQETQYF. The CDR3 nucleotides are TGTGCCAGCTCACCACCTCGGGACGGACAGGTATTACAAGAGACCCAGTACTTC.

V and J are TRBV28 and TRBJ1-4, with 9 bases lining up with TRBD1. There are 14 residues in the CDR3. J lost 6 bases, V lost 3 bases, and 2 bases had no gene match. Germline lookup yields CDR1 MDHEN and CDR2 SYDVKM. The DNA for the CDR3 is TGTGCCAGCAGTTTGACAGGGGGATATGAAAAACTGTTTTTT. Protein: CASSLTGGYEKLFF.

About this clone: The sample carries other DNA sequences with the same CDR3. V gene TRBV9 combines with J gene TRBJ2-7; D is perhaps TRBD2 (6 bases). Germline V CDR1 and CDR2: SGDLS, YYNGEE. The ends were cut back, 0 bases at V and 2 bases at J, with 9 bases in the middle. CDR3 length equals 14 residues. This CDR3 is CASSVDAGTYEQYF. The CDR3 nucleotides are TGTGCCAGCAGCGTAGACGCGGGAACCTACGAGCAGTACTTC.

The chain has TRBV6-5 and TRBJ1-5, with 8 nucleotides matching TRBD1. In germline, CDR1 is MNHEY, CDR2 SVGAGI. CDR3 size: 15 residues. The V segment lost 6 bases and the J segment 4 bases; nucleotides outside the gene matches: 8. The CDR3 DNA is TGTGCCAGCAGAATTGACAGGGGACGGAATCAGCCCCAGCATTTT. Amino acids: CASRIDRGRNQPQHF.

This clone appeared a single time. The chain couples TRBV28 to TRBJ1-5; no clear D gene. The CDR3 has 12 amino acids. The germline V gene encodes CDR1 MDHEN and CDR2 SYDVKM. Trimming left V 9 bases short and J 4 bases short, with 10 bases between. The CDR3 is CASRTLNQPQHF. In DNA, the CDR3 is TGTGCCAGTCGGACTTTAAATCAGCCCCAGCATTTT.

A word on this clone: The junction departs from germline at one end; a sequencing error may be responsible. The rearrangement uses TRBV27 and TRBJ2-7, with 7 nucleotides matching TRBD1. The CDR3 consists of 13 residues. Germline-derived CDR1 and CDR2 are MNHEY and SMNVEV (reference sequence). CDR3 region: CASSFDITGDFHF. For the CDR3, the DNA is TGTGCCAGCAGTTTCGATATTACAGGGGATTTTCACTTC.

This chain joins TRBV5-1 and TRBJ1-4; no firm D call. In germline, CDR1 is SGHRS, CDR2 YFSETQ. V lost 4 bases and J 3 bases, leaving 13 bases between the germline ends. The CDR3 is 15 residues long. CDR3 DNA sequence: TGCGCCAGCAGCACGCCAGAGGTGCCTAATGAAAAACTGTTTTTT. It is translated as CASSTPEVPNEKLFF.

This chain links TRBV30 with TRBJ2-5; 8 nucleotides match TRBD2. V trimming: 7 bases; J trimming: 2 bases; junction bases outside the gene matches: 9. This CDR3 region has 14 residues. Per the germline V gene, CDR1 is GTSNPN and CDR2 is SVGIG (reference sequence). CDR3 DNA: TGTGCCTTGCTGACTAGCGCCAGGCAAGAGACCCAGTACTTC. Encoded protein: CALLTSARQETQYF.

The V call is TRBV3-1 (or the pseudogene TRBV3-2), the J call TRBJ2-7; 8 bases are a match to TRBD2. The trim removed 4 bases at V and 0 bases at J, leaving 2 bases unmatched. The germline gives CDR1 LGHDT, CDR2 YNNKEL (reference sequence). The CDR3 is 14 amino acids. The CDR3 DNA is TGTGCCAGCAGCCCGGGGGGGCTCTCCTACGAGCAGTACTTC. Protein sequence: CASSPGGLSYEQYF.

The chain has TRBV6-6 and TRBJ1-2; no reliable D call. Germline V gene lookup returns CDR1 MNHNY and CDR2 SVGAGI (reference sequence). This CDR3 spans 13 amino acids. V was clipped by 7 bases and J by 2 bases, with 11 bases between them. CDR3 nucleotides: TGTGCCAGCACAGGATCGGAAAACTATGGCTACACCTTC. It encodes CASTGSENYGYTF.

This CDR3 is CASSVASGNSYNEQFF. Here the CDR3 DNA reads TGTGCCAGCAGTGTGGCTAGCGGAAACTCCTACAATGAGCAGTTCTTC. The chain couples TRBV2 to TRBJ2-1, with 7 bases matching TRBD2. V shed 4 bases, J shed 0 bases, and the junction held 6 bases outside the gene matches. The CDR3 covers 16 residues. Germline CDR1 reads SNHLY; CDR2 reads FYNNEI.

This clone was observed a single time. The chain combines TRBV5-4 with TRBJ1-1; no firm D call. V was cut by 4 bases and J by 2 bases, with 15 bases left in between. CDR3 length: 15 residues. In germline, CDR1 is SGHNT, CDR2 YYREEE (reference sequence). This chain's CDR3 is CASSPPRGANTEAFF. CDR3 sequence (DNA): TGTGCCAGCAGCCCACCTCGGGGAGCAAACACTGAAGCTTTCTTT.

The chain uses TRBV5-4 and TRBJ2-2, with TRBD2 as a possible D gene (6 bases). Germline V gene lookup returns CDR1 SGHNT and CDR2 YYREEE (reference sequence). The CDR3 covers 18 residues. V dropped 0 bases and J dropped 0 bases, with 15 bases sitting between them. CDR3 in amino acids: CASSLASSSATNTGELFF. The CDR3 region has the DNA TGTGCCAGCAGCTTGGCTTCATCTAGCGCCACGAACACCGGGGAGCTGTTTTTT.

This clone has just one count. The V and J genes are TRBV25-1 and TRBJ1-1, with unresolved D. V gave up 7 bases and J gave up 0 bases, with 9 bases separating them. This CDR3 contains 13 residues. Germline V gene lookup returns CDR1 MGHDK and CDR2 SYGVNS. This CDR3 is CASITTMNTEAFF. The CDR3 DNA reads TGTGCCAGCATTACAACCATGAACACTGAAGCTTTCTTT.

The chain joins TRBV7-2 to TRBJ1-2, with TRBD1 as a possible D gene (5 bases). CDR3 length: 14 residues. CDR1 and CDR2 from the germline V gene are SGHTA and FQGNSA. The V and J ends lost 0 bases and 2 bases respectively, with 7 bases between them. CDR3 loop: CASSLATVNYGYTF. CDR3 DNA sequence: TGTGCCAGCAGCTTAGCGACAGTCAACTATGGCTACACCTTC. The whole variable domain, remainder taken from reference TRBV7-2 and TRBJ1-2, is GAGVSQSPSNKVTEKGKDVELRCDPISGHTALYWYRQSLGQGLEFLIYFQGNSAPDKSGLPSDRFSAERTGGSVSTLTIQRTQQEDSAVYLCASSLATVNYGYTFGSGTRLTVV.

The rearrangement joins TRBV5-6 to TRBJ1-3; D is unresolved. V was cut by 0 bases and J by 4 bases, with 14 bases left in between. This CDR3 has 16 amino acids. From germline, CDR1 is SGHDT and CDR2 YYEEEE. The CDR3 DNA reads TGTGCCAGCAGCTTGGAGATGGGCAGTGCAGGAAACACCATATATTTT. Translating gives CASSLEMGSAGNTIYF.

This clone was seen ten or more times. The sample contains more than one DNA sequence encoding this CDR3. This chain links TRBV27 with TRBJ2-7, with 8 nucleotides matching TRBD1. The CDR3 is 14 amino acids. From germline, CDR1 is MNHEY and CDR2 SMNVEV (reference sequence). V lost 5 bases to trimming and J lost 2 bases; unmatched junction nucleotides: 5. CDR3 nucleotides: TGTGCCAGCAGTCCTTCGACAGGGGCCTACGAGCAGTACTTC. This encodes CASSPSTGAYEQYF.

This clone was observed once. V gene TRBV14 combines with J gene TRBJ1-1; possible D gene TRBD1, 5 bases. CDR1 is SGHDN and CDR2 is FVKESK in the germline V gene. V lost 4 bases and J 0 bases, leaving 12 bases between the germline ends. This CDR3 has 15 residues. This CDR3 is CASSRRAGLNTEAFF. CDR3 in DNA: TGTGCCAGCAGCCGACGGGCAGGGTTGAACACTGAAGCTTTCTTT.

V and J are TRBV9 and TRBJ1-3, with D possibly being TRBD1 (5 bases). Germline CDR1 is SGDLS and CDR2 is YYNGEE. This CDR3 is 15 amino acids long. Trimming removed 0 bases at V and 0 bases at J, with 7 bases between. CDR3 loop: CASSVGGGSGNTIYF. In DNA, the CDR3 is TGTGCCAGCAGCGTAGGCGGGGGCTCTGGAAACACCATATATTTT.